These T cell receptor beta chains were read from a single sample in a study of T cell responses to AZD1222 COVID-19 vaccine. Some clones are missing from TCRdb's copy, which holds only in-frame ones; the method was immunoSEQ multiplex PCR. The sample yields about 210,000 clones, about 94% seen once. The material sequenced was peripheral blood, taken 28 days after the second dose of the MenACWY control vaccine. These receptors were collected from an adult who received the MenACWY meningococcal vaccine as a control. The CDR3 runs from the conserved cysteine through the conserved F or W. A D gene is named only where the DNA matches it firmly. The size of a clone is reported for some rows only, either as once, few or many, or as a class for expanded clones.

size	D	V	J	CDR3	DNA
many	.	TRBV6-5	TRBJ1-6	CASSPGVLFPLHF	TGTGCCAGCAGTCCGGGAGTCCTTTTCCCCCTCCACTTT
.	TRBD1	TRBV6-5	TRBJ1-4	CASSYNRGEEKLFF	TGTGCCAGCAGTTACAACAGGGGAGAAGAAAAACTGTTTTTT
few	TRBD1	TRBV11-2	TRBJ1-1	CASSSPTGPEAFF	TGTGCCAGCAGCTCGCCGACAGGGCCTGAAGCTTTCTTT
.	TRBD1	TRBV28	TRBJ1-2	CASSLAQGAGGYTF	TGTGCCAGCAGTTTGGCCCAGGGGGCAGGTGGCTACACCTTC
.	.	TRBV20-1	TRBJ1-5	CSASQGNEQPQHF	TGCAGCGCAAGTCAGGGGAACGAACAGCCCCAGCATTTT
once	TRBD1	TRBV6-5	TRBJ1-6	CASKDRGRDNSPLHF	TGTGCCAGCAAGGACAGGGGGCGGGATAATTCACCCCTCCACTTT
.	.	TRBV28	TRBJ2-7	CASSSGRIGEQYF	TGTGCCAGCAGTTCAGGTAGGATCGGCGAGCAGTACTTC
few	TRBD1	TRBV5-1	TRBJ2-2	CASSWSGTASTGELFF	TGCGCCAGCAGCTGGTCAGGGACAGCAAGCACCGGGGAGCTGTTTTTT
.	.	TRBV5-6	TRBJ2-7	CASSFRLVTYEQYF	TGTGCCAGCAGCTTTAGACTGGTAACCTACGAGCAGTACTTC
.	.	TRBV3-1/TRBV3-2	TRBJ2-7	CASSSTGNSYEQYF	TGTGCCAGCAGCTCCACAGGGAATTCCTACGAGCAGTACTTC
.	.	TRBV7-9	TRBJ2-1	CASSLGRGHEQFF	TGTGCCAGCAGCTTAGGACGGGGCCATGAGCAGTTCTTC
.	TRBD1	TRBV15	TRBJ1-5	CATSRDRGGREPQHF	TGTGCCACCAGCAGAGATCGAGGGGGCCGGGAGCCCCAGCATTTT
few	.	TRBV27	TRBJ2-7	CASSWRGDYEQYF	TGTGCCAGCAGTTGGAGGGGGGACTACGAGCAGTACTTC
.	TRBD1	TRBV7-9	TRBJ1-1	CASSSGPGQGSNTEAFF	TGTGCCAGCAGCTCGGGGCCAGGACAGGGGTCGAACACTGAAGCTTTCTTT
.	TRBD1	TRBV7-2	TRBJ1-5	CASSAQGVDQPQHF	TGTGCCAGCAGCGCACAGGGGGTAGATCAGCCCCAGCATTTT
.	.	TRBV7-9	TRBJ2-1	CASSLVGGEQFF	TGTGCCAGCAGCTTAGTCGGCGGTGAGCAGTTCTTC
.	TRBD2	TRBV7-3	TRBJ2-1	CASSPLQTSGPYNEQFF	TGTGCCAGCAGCCCGCTCCAGACTAGCGGGCCATACAATGAGCAGTTCTTC
.	TRBD1	TRBV4-3	TRBJ1-2	CASSQIDRGKGYTF	TGCGCCAGCAGCCAGATAGACAGGGGGAAGGGCTACACCTTC
.	.	TRBV6-5	TRBJ1-5	CASSYNGDSNQPQHF	TGTGCCAGCAGTTATAATGGGGATAGCAATCAGCCCCAGCATTTT
.	.	TRBV7-8	TRBJ2-1	CASSLELEQFF	TGTGCCAGCAGCTTAGAGCTGGAGCAGTTCTTC
.	.	TRBV5-4	TRBJ1-3	CASSLQGSLENTIYF	TGTGCCAGCAGCTTACAGGGAAGTCTAGAAAACACCATATATTTT
.	TRBD2	TRBV28	TRBJ2-3	CASSLLTSARGSTDTQYF	TGTGCCAGCAGTTTACTAACTAGCGCGAGAGGTAGCACAGATACGCAGTATTTT
.	.	TRBV20-1	TRBJ1-4	CSASKGTGEKLFF	TGCAGTGCTAGTAAAGGGACGGGCGAAAAACTGTTTTTT
few	.	TRBV7-3	TRBJ2-2	CASSRENTGELFF	TGTGCCAGCTCCCGGGAGAACACCGGGGAGCTGTTTTTT
.	TRBD2	TRBV27	TRBJ2-1	CASSSGLDEQFF	TGTGCCAGCAGTTCGGGACTAGATGAGCAGTTCTTC
.	.	TRBV12-3/TRBV12-4	TRBJ1-4	CASSAYGGVLFF	TGTGCCAGCAGTGCCTATGGGGGGGTACTGTTTTTT
.	.	TRBV21-1	TRBJ1-1	CASSRKGRGRSTEAFF	TGTGCCAGCAGTCGCAAAGGGAGGGGAAGGAGCACTGAAGCTTTCTTT
.	.	TRBV19	TRBJ2-7	CASSIGPNGFYEQYF	TGTGCCAGTAGTATTGGACCGAACGGGTTCTACGAGCAGTACTTC
.	TRBD1	TRBV9	TRBJ2-1	CASSTGQGNEQFF	TGTGCCAGCAGCACGGGACAGGGCAATGAGCAGTTCTTC
.	.	TRBV27	TRBJ1-5	CASSFRGQNQPQHF	TGTGCCAGCAGTTTCAGGGGTCAAAATCAGCCCCAGCATTTT
.	.	TRBV19	TRBJ1-1	CASTVRGTMAEAFF	TGTGCCAGTACAGTGAGGGGGACGATGGCTGAAGCTTTCTTT
.	.	TRBV7-8	TRBJ2-7	CASSLPGPDEQYF	TGTGCCAGCAGCTTACCGGGACCTGACGAGCAGTACTTC
.	.	TRBV3-1/TRBV3-2	TRBJ2-5	CASSPGQETQYF	TGTGCCAGCAGCCCCGGCCAAGAGACCCAGTACTTC
.	.	TRBV7-8	TRBJ1-5	CASSLVNQPQHF	TGTGCCAGCAGCTTGGTGAATCAGCCCCAGCATTTT
.	.	TRBV7-9	TRBJ2-3	CASRARGDTQYF	TGTGCCAGCAGGGCGCGTGGAGATACGCAGTATTTT
.	.	TRBV5-4	TRBJ2-5	CASSLTGTEETQYF	TGTGCCAGCAGCTTGACAGGGACGGAAGAGACCCAGTACTTC
.	TRBD2	TRBV7-8	TRBJ2-1	CASSLELAGDYEQFF	TGTGCCAGCAGCTTAGAGCTAGCGGGAGACTATGAGCAGTTCTTC
.	TRBD1	TRBV27	TRBJ1-2	CASSLRGDRSYGYTF	TGTGCCAGCAGTTTGAGGGGGGACAGATCCTATGGCTACACCTTC
.	.	TRBV5-4	TRBJ1-2	CASSLVLQGGDGYTF	TGTGCCAGCAGCTTGGTTTTACAGGGCGGAGATGGCTACACCTTC
.	TRBD1	TRBV28	TRBJ1-6	CASSFDRGVSPLHF	TGTGCCAGCAGTTTTGACAGGGGGGTTTCACCCCTCCACTTT
once	TRBD1	TRBV5-1	TRBJ2-7	CASSFGQGAVYEQYF	TGCGCCAGCAGCTTCGGACAGGGCGCCGTCTACGAGCAGTACTTC
.	.	TRBV7-9	TRBJ1-1	CASSNPTTANTEAFF	TGTGCCAGCAGCAACCCCACGACAGCGAACACTGAAGCTTTCTTT
.	TRBD2	TRBV7-9	TRBJ2-1	CASSLLGLAGGYNEQFF	TGTGCCAGCAGCTTGCTGGGACTAGCGGGAGGATACAATGAGCAGTTCTTC
.	TRBD1	TRBV30	TRBJ2-1	CAWHGQGNEQFF	TGTGCCTGGCATGGACAGGGGAATGAGCAGTTCTTC
.	.	TRBV19	TRBJ1-3	CASSMVGGNGNTIYF	TGTGCCAGTAGTATGGTGGGGGGAAACGGAAACACCATATATTTT
.	.	TRBV5-1	TRBJ2-3	CASSLGADTQYF	TGCGCCAGCAGCTTGGGAGCAGATACGCAGTATTTT
once	.	TRBV27	TRBJ2-3	CASSLSVWVSDTQYF	TGTGCCAGCAGTTTATCAGTCTGGGTCTCAGATACGCAGTATTTT
.	.	TRBV19	TRBJ2-5	CASRESPSQETQYF	TGTGCCAGCAGGGAGTCCCCTTCTCAAGAGACCCAGTACTTC
.	.	TRBV30	TRBJ1-2	CAWRGLGYGYTF	TGTGCCTGGAGAGGATTGGGCTATGGCTACACCTTC
.	.	TRBV14	TRBJ1-2	CASSLYRRECYTF	TGTGCCAGCAGCCTGTACAGAAGAGAGTGCTACACCTTC
.	TRBD1	TRBV6-5	TRBJ1-2	CASSYGQGASYGYTF	TGTGCCAGCAGTTACGGTCAGGGGGCGAGCTATGGCTACACCTTC
.	TRBD1	TRBV5-1	TRBJ1-3	CASSPQGANTIYF	TGCGCCAGCAGCCCCCAGGGGGCAAACACCATATATTTT
.	.	TRBV4-1	TRBJ1-2	CASSQVLGFDGYTF	TGCGCCAGCAGCCAAGTTTTGGGATTTGATGGCTACACCTTC